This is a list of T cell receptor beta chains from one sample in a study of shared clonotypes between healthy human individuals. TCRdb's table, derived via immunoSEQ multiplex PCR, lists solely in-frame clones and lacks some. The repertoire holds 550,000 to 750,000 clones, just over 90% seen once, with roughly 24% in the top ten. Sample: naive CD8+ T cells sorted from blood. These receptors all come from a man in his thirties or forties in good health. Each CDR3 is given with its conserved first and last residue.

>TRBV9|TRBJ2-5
CASSVGPRWGETQYF
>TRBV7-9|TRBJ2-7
CASSGQGYEQYF
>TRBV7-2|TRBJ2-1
CASSLGQGWDEQFF
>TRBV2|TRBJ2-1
CARTGVRYNEQFF
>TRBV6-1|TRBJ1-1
CASRSGLTEAFF
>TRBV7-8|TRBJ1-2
CASSLAREGVEYGYTF
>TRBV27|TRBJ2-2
CASSRDRNTGELFF
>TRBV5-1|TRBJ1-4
CASSSLGQGNEKLFF
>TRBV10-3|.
CAIRTDSYEQYF
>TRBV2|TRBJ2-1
CARKRTSSNEQFF
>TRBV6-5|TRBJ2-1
CASRQNGGPYNEQFF
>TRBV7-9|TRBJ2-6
CASSLEEVAPLSGANVLTF
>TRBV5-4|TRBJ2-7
CASSWNSGRGHEQYF
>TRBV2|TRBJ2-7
CASSDWGPLSSYEQYF
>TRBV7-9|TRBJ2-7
CASSLEGLAGGTYEQYF
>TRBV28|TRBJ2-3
CASSKGLAGAHTQYF
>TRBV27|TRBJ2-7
CASSLFGSGRLNRYEQYF
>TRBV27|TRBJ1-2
CASSSGQGGLHGYTF
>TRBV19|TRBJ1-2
CASSMIDRGDYGYTF
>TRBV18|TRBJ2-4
CASSFNQRTAGAKNIQYF
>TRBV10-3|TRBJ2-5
CAISADLLETQYF
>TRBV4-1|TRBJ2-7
CASSQGQGNYEQYF
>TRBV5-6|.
CASSLASRLYEQYF
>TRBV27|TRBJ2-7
CASSLAQVREFNEQYF
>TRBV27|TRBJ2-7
CASSFRGFEQYF
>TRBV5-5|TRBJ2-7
CASSLSGDEQYF
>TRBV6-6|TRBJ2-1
CASALGGGPYNEQFF
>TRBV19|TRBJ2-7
CASSQRLASSYEQYF
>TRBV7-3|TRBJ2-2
CASSLFLAGDHDTGELFF
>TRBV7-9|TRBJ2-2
CASSSLTGLVGELFF
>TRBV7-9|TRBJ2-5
CASSTRDRETQYF
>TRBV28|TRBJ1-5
CASSLWRTGIGQPQHF
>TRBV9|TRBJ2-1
CASSLGSGRAKDEQFF
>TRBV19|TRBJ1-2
CASSRGHVWQGESGYTF
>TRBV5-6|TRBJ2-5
CASSLQETQYF
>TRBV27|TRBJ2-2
CASSLLANRELFF
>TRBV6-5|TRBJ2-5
CASSRGLEEETQYF
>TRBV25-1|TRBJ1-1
CASSAFVQNTEAFF
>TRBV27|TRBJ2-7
CASSFKAGLYEQYF
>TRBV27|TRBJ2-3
CASSPRTLPTDTQYF
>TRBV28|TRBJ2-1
CASSPPGLAFEQFF
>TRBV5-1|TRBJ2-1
CASTLGEAYNEQFF
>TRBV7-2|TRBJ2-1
CASSSRRSGTSRGHEQFF
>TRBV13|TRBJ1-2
CASSLGTGGCYGYTF